Presented here are 22 T cell receptor beta chains from one specimen sequenced in a study of T cell changes during pregnancy in multiple sclerosis. This table comes from immunoSEQ multiplex PCR, and its TCRdb copy is limited to in-frame clones, with some not included. Of 90,000 or so clones in the sample, 85% to 95% are singletons; the top ten hold approximately 0.97%. The sequenced sample was peripheral blood, obtained before pregnancy. The receptors stem from a female donor with multiple sclerosis, enrolled in a pregnancy study.

CDR3: CASSLYGTSGYNEQFF. As DNA, the CDR3 is TGTGCCAGCAGCTTATATGGGACTAGCGGCTACAATGAGCAGTTCTTC. V and J are TRBV7-2 and TRBJ2-1, with 11 bases aligning to TRBD2. Germline trimming cut 2 bases from V and 3 bases from J; bases unmatched to any gene: 3. The CDR3 is 16 amino acids. Per germline, CDR1 SGHTA and CDR2 FQGNSA.

The J gene is TRBJ1-1, the V gene TRBV6-5; D remains unclear. The CDR3 is 15 residues long. Germline assignment: CDR1 MNHEY and CDR2 SVGAGI. Trimming removed 0 bases from V and 4 bases from J, with 12 bases in between. CDR3 sequence (DNA): TGTGCCAGCAGTTACTCGAAGGGTGGAGGCACTGAAGCTTTCTTT. Translating it yields CASSYSKGGGTEAFF.

This rearrangement joins TRBV5-1 to TRBJ2-5, with a weak D call TRBD2 (6 bases). The CDR3 has 14 residues. Trimming cost V 3 bases and J 2 bases, with 11 bases left between them. Germline V CDR1 and CDR2: SGHRS, YFSETQ. CDR3 coding DNA: TGCGCCAGCAGCTACGGGGGACTTCAAGAGACCCAGTACTTC. Translation gives CASSYGGLQETQYF.

The V gene is TRBV28, the J gene TRBJ1-5; D call uncertain. Trimming shortened V by 1 base and J by 9 bases, and 7 bases separated the two germline ends. Germline assignment: CDR1 MDHEN and CDR2 SYDVKM. This CDR3 contains 12 residues. The CDR3 loop reads CASSLSRGPQHF. In DNA, the CDR3 is TGTGCCAGCAGTTTATCAAGAGGGCCCCAGCATTTT.

This chain links TRBV7-9 with TRBJ1-5; D may be TRBD1 (6 bases). Per germline, CDR1 SEHNR and CDR2 FQNEAQ (reference sequence). This CDR3 region has 15 residues. Deletions cut 3 bases from V and 7 bases from J, with 16 bases between. CDR3 protein: CASSFGGGEGQPQHF. Here the CDR3 DNA reads TGTGCCAGCAGCTTCGGCGGGGGCGAGGGACAGCCCCAGCATTTT.

This rearrangement joins TRBV13 to TRBJ2-3; 10 positions match TRBD2. Germline assignment: CDR1 PRHDT and CDR2 FYEKMQ (reference sequence). The length of the CDR3 is 16 residues. V was clipped by 5 bases and J by 2 bases; unmatched bases: 7. CDR3 sequence: CASSAGTSAYTDTQYF. As DNA, the CDR3 is TGTGCCAGCAGCGCCGGGACTAGCGCGTACACAGATACGCAGTATTTT. Together with reference TRBV13 and TRBJ2-3, the CDR3 gives the full variable domain: AAGVIQSPRHLIKEKRETATLKCYPIPRHDTVYWYQQGPGQDPQFLISFYEKMQSDKGSIPDRFSAQQFSDYHSELNMSSLELGDSALYFCASSAGTSAYTDTQYFGPGTRLTVL.

The J gene is TRBJ1-2, the V gene TRBV14, with a tentative D call TRBD1 (5 bases). V was clipped by 0 bases and J by 5 bases, with 10 bases between them. The V gene's germline CDR1 is SGHDN and CDR2 FVKESK. The CDR3 sequence is 14 residues long. The CDR3 spells CASSQDPGRYGYTF. The CDR3 DNA reads as TGTGCCAGCAGCCAAGATCCAGGGCGTTATGGCTACACCTTC.

V is TRBV11-2 and J is TRBJ2-2, with a tentative D call TRBD2 (7 bases). The V and J ends lost 0 bases and 6 bases respectively, with 17 bases between them. CDR1 is SGHAT and CDR2 is FQNNGV in the germline V gene. This CDR3 is 17 amino acids long. The CDR3 sequence: CASSLDRLGGRSGELFF. The CDR3 DNA reads as TGTGCCAGCAGCTTAGATCGGTTGGGGGGGCGGTCCGGGGAGCTGTTTTTT.

The chain employs TRBV5-1 and TRBJ2-5; TRBD2 matches 7 bases. This CDR3 has 14 amino acids. CDR1 SGHRS and CDR2 YFSETQ come from the germline V gene. The V gene end was trimmed by 4 bases and the J gene end by 6 bases; junction bases not matched to a gene: 9. CDR3 residues: CASSPTLAAQTQYF. In DNA form, the CDR3 reads TGCGCCAGCAGCCCTACTCTAGCGGCCCAGACCCAGTACTTC. Complete variable domain (other parts from reference TRBV5-1 and TRBJ2-5): KAGVTQTPRYLIKTRGQQVTLSCSPISGHRSVSWYQQTPGQGLQFLFEYFSETQRNKGNFPGRFSGRQFSNSRSEMNVSTLELGDSALYLCASSPTLAAQTQYFGPGTRLLVL.

The gene calls are TRBV19 and TRBJ1-6; the D is unclear. The V gene's germline CDR1 is LNHDA and CDR2 SQIVND (reference sequence). The CDR3 has 14 residues. The ends were cut back, 8 bases at V and 10 bases at J, with 18 bases in the middle. The CDR3 reads CASAYEGTVSPLHF. CDR3 DNA sequence: TGTGCCAGTGCCTACGAGGGCACTGTATCACCCCTCCACTTT. Using reference TRBV19 and TRBJ1-6 for the parts outside the CDR3, the full variable domain is DGGITQSPKYLFRKEGQNVTLSCEQNLNHDAMYWYRQDPGQGLRLIYYSQIVNDFQKGDIAEGYSVSREKKESFPLTVTSAQKNPTAFYLCASAYEGTVSPLHFGNGTRLTVT.

In its sample, this clone was seen once. The CDR3 here is CASSTKGEANEKLFF. In nucleotides, the CDR3 is TGTGCCAGCAGCACGAAGGGGGAAGCTAATGAAAAACTGTTTTTT. The rearrangement uses TRBV5-4 and TRBJ1-4; D is possibly TRBD1 (6 bases). The CDR3 spans 15 residues. Trimming took 4 bases from V and 3 from J, leaving 13 bases between them. Germline-derived CDR1 and CDR2 are SGHNT and YYREEE (reference sequence).

The genes are TRBV4-1 and TRBJ1-3; D gene uncertain. Trimming took 1 base from V and 0 from J, leaving 7 bases between them. CDR3 length: 15 residues. Germline-derived CDR1 and CDR2 are MGHRA and YSYEKL. This CDR3 reads CASSQGHSSGNTIYF. DNA for the CDR3: TGCGCCAGCAGCCAAGGACACAGCTCTGGAAACACCATATATTTT.

V gene TRBV7-9 combines with J gene TRBJ2-7; a possible D gene is TRBD1 (6 bases). Germline V lookup: CDR1 SEHNR, CDR2 FQNEAQ (reference sequence). This CDR3 has 14 residues. V gave up 7 bases and J gave up 2 bases, with 15 bases separating them. The CDR3 coding sequence is TGTGCCAGCACCCAGGGGACAACCCCCTACGAGCAGTACTTC. Its translation is CASTQGTTPYEQYF.

This clone appeared once. This chain joins TRBV19 and TRBJ2-6; weak D call: TRBD1 (7 bases). The CDR3 runs to 20 residues. The germline V gene has CDR1 LNHDA and CDR2 SQIVND (reference sequence). Trimming cost V 10 bases and J 0 bases, with 28 bases left between them. This CDR3 reads CATTGRAGGPPPSGANVLTF. The DNA of the CDR3 is TGTGCCACCACCGGGCGGGCAGGGGGGCCCCCCCCCTCTGGGGCCAACGTCCTGACTTTC.

The chain has TRBV7-3 and TRBJ2-1; 13 positions match TRBD2. CDR1 and CDR2 (germline): SGHTA, FQGTGA. Germline trimming cut 2 bases from V and 2 bases from J; bases unmatched to any gene: 3. CDR3 length: 17 residues. CDR3 region: CASSLSGLAGAYNEQFF. CDR3 in DNA: TGTGCCAGCAGCTTATCTGGACTAGCGGGGGCCTACAATGAGCAGTTCTTC.

The gene calls are TRBV7-9 and TRBJ2-1; 9 nucleotides align to TRBD1. J gave up 1 base and V 5 bases, and 9 bases lay outside the gene matches. Germline V gives CDR1 SEHNR, CDR2 FQNEAQ (reference sequence). The CDR3 contains 17 residues. In DNA, the CDR3 is TGTGCCAGCAGCCCGCAGACAGGGGGTAGGTCCTACAATGAGCAGTTCTTC. Its translation: CASSPQTGGRSYNEQFF.

Here the CDR3 DNA reads TGTGCCAGCAGCTTAGACCCCCGGGAGCAGTACTTC. This translates into CASSLDPREQYF. V usage is TRBV7-9 and J usage is TRBJ2-7, with D hard to call. The germline V and J ends were trimmed by 1 base and 7 bases, with 8 bases remaining between them. This CDR3 is built from 12 residues. Germline V gives CDR1 SEHNR, CDR2 FQNEAQ (reference sequence).

This rearrangement joins TRBV19 to TRBJ1-1; 7 bases match TRBD1. Trimming removed 0 bases from V and 7 bases from J; junction bases left unmatched: 11. The V gene's germline CDR1 is LNHDA and CDR2 SQIVND (reference sequence). The CDR3 covers 16 residues. The CDR3 reads CASSIEGGRVGSEAFF. For the CDR3, the DNA is TGTGCCAGTAGTATAGAAGGGGGCAGGGTAGGTAGTGAAGCTTTCTTT.

This chain uses TRBV18 with TRBJ2-7; 7 bases are shared with TRBD1. The CDR3 runs to 15 residues. Trimming removed 8 bases from V and 5 bases from J; junction bases left unmatched: 15. From germline, CDR1 is KGHSH and CDR2 LQKENI. The CDR3 region has the DNA TGTGCCAGCGCGTCCTCCAGGGGGATTGAGAACGAGCAGTACTTC. Translation: CASASSRGIENEQYF.

This chain connects TRBV28 to TRBJ2-2; 12 nucleotides align to TRBD1. Trimming took 4 bases from V and 5 from J; bases not matched to a gene: 5. CDR1 and CDR2 from the germline V gene are MDHEN and SYDVKM. CDR3 length: 16 amino acids. The CDR3 nucleotides read TGTGCCAGCAGTTCGGGACAGGGGGCGAGGACCGGGGAGCTGTTTTTT. It encodes CASSSGQGARTGELFF.

This clone was counted a single time. The chain carries TRBV4-3 and TRBJ2-1; a possible D gene is TRBD2 (5 bases). This CDR3 region has 15 residues. V lost 1 base and J lost 5, with 12 bases in between. Germline CDR1 reads LGHNA; CDR2 reads YSLEER. The CDR3 region is CASSQGLAVDNEQFF. The CDR3 DNA reads TGCGCCAGCAGCCAAGGTCTAGCAGTAGACAATGAGCAGTTCTTC.

The table lists this clone with a count of one. The V call is TRBV4-2, the J call TRBJ2-2, with D uncertain. The CDR3 length is 16 residues. Germline CDR1 LGHNA, CDR2 YNFKEQ. V was clipped by 1 base and J by 5 bases, with 14 bases between them. CDR3 sequence: CASSQGSLLETGELFF. Written as DNA, the CDR3 is TGTGCCAGCAGCCAAGGCTCCCTATTAGAAACCGGGGAGCTGTTTTTT.